One and the same sample provided the 3 T cell receptor beta chains below, sequenced in a study of blood T cell repertoires in COVID-19. The method was immunoSEQ multiplex PCR; TCRdb's version includes in-frame clones alone and lacks a portion of them. The sample lists 150,000 to 200,000 clones; about 91% were seen once. Sequencing was done on a sample of PBMCs or T cells enriched from blood (not recorded which). The receptors shown here come from a woman younger than 30 who had recovered from COVID-19.

The chain recombines TRBV7-3 with TRBJ2-1, with D uncertain. Between the trimmed V and J ends, which lost 5 bases and 4 bases, there was a span of 9 bases. CDR3 length: 13 amino acids. Germline values: CDR1 SGHTA, CDR2 FQGTGA. Written as DNA, the CDR3 is TGTGCCAGCAGCCCCGACAATTACAATGAGCAGTTCTTC. Translating it yields CASSPDNYNEQFF.

The gene calls are TRBV5-1 and TRBJ1-6, with TRBD1 matching over 8 bases. Germline V lookup: CDR1 SGHRS, CDR2 YFSETQ. The CDR3 is made up of 15 amino acids. Trimming cost V 2 bases and J 8 bases; bases outside gene matches: 6. Here the CDR3 DNA reads TGCGCCAGCAGCTTAGGACAGGGCCGGTATTCACCCCTCCACTTT. Protein product: CASSLGQGRYSPLHF.

The chain has TRBV2 and TRBJ2-2; 8 bases match TRBD2. Germline values: CDR1 SNHLY, CDR2 FYNNEI. This CDR3 contains 19 residues. The V segment lost 6 bases and the J segment 0 bases; nucleotides outside the gene matches: 15. The CDR3 DNA reads as TGTGCCAGCAGCCCCCGACTGGGCGGGGGGTTCGCGAACACCGGGGAGCTGTTTTTT. It encodes CASSPRLGGGFANTGELFF.